This T cell receptor beta chain was recorded in a study of cytomegalovirus exposure and HLA in healthy donors. Study results and caveats: The productive fraction for most TCR beta V segments was about 90% or about 30% in an earlier analysis.

CDR3 length equals 12 residues. V dropped 5 bases and J dropped 11 bases, with 15 bases sitting between them. Germline-derived CDR1 and CDR2 are LNHDA and SQIVND (reference sequence). This clone has just a few counts. Its antigen is undetermined. Primers for the PCR totalled 60 Vbeta and 13 Jbeta. Assay used: immunoSEQ multiplex PCR; TCRdb lists only in-frame clones, some missing. The sample has approximately 190,000 clones; more than 60% are singletons. The clonotype originates from a young woman in good health and CMV-seropositive. The sequencing sample was made of PBMCs. This chain joins TRBV19 and TRBJ1-1; D perhaps matches TRBD1 (5 bases). CDR3 sequence (DNA): TGTGCCAGTAGTTCCAATAGCGGGGGGGCTTTCTTT. Translating it yields CASSSNSGGAFF.